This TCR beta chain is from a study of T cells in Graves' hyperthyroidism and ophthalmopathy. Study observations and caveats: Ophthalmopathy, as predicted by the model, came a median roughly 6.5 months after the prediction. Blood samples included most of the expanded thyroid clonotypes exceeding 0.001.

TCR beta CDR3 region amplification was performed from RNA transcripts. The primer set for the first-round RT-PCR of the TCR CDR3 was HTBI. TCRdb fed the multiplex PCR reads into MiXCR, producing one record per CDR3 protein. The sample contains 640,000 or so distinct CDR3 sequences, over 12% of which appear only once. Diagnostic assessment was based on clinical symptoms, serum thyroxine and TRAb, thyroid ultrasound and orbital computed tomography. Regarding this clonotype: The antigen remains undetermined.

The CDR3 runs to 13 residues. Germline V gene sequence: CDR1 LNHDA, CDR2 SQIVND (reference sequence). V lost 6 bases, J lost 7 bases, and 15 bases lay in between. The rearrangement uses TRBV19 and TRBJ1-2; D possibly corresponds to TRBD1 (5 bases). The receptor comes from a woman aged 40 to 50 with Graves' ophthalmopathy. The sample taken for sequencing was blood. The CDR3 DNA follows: TGTGCCAGTAGCGCAGGGACCAATTTTGGCTACACCTTC. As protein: CASSAGTNFGYTF.